Listed here are 31 T cell receptor beta chains from one sample, sequenced in a study of shared clonotypes between healthy human individuals (TCRdb year 2020). CD8 naive samples were obtained by positive selection for CCR7 among CD45RO-negative cells, yielding a CD45RA+CCR7+ population from which TemRA cells were excluded. The library came from the immunoSEQ multiplex PCR assay. Held by TCRdb, this immuneACCESS table contains in-frame sequences only and omits some clones. Under half of the omission traces to an unresolved V gene where checked; the cause of the rest is unknown. The sample records 1.5 million to 2.5 million clones, about 95% of which are singletons. Clones ranked in the top ten supply 1% to 1.5% of the sample. Sequencing used naive CD8+ T cells sorted from blood. The meaning of the sample's cell subset or site label: CD45RA+CCR7+. The receptors originated from a man aged 18 to 30 in good health.

On this clone: At the DNA level, this CDR3 is encoded by other sequences in the same sample as well. The chain is built from TRBV6-5 and TRBJ1-2; D perhaps matches TRBD1 (6 bases). V lost 2 bases, J lost 6 bases, and 10 bases lay in between. The CDR3 loop spans 13 amino acids. Germline loops: CDR1 MNHEY, CDR2 SVGAGI. The CDR3 bases are TGTGCCAGCAGTTACGGGGGGGCTGATGGCTACACCTTC. It encodes CASSYGGADGYTF.

The chain joins TRBV7-6 to TRBJ2-7; tentative D call: TRBD1 (5 bases). CDR3 length: 13 amino acids. CDR1 SGHVS and CDR2 FNYEAQ come from the germline V gene. Trimming stripped 5 bases from V and 7 bases from J, with 15 bases between. CDR3 sequence: CASSLSTGWEQYF. In DNA, the CDR3 is TGTGCCAGCAGCCTTAGCACAGGATGGGAGCAGTACTTC.

The rearrangement joins TRBV7-6 to TRBJ1-1; D remains ambiguous. CDR3 length: 15 amino acids. In germline, CDR1 is SGHVS, CDR2 FNYEAQ. V was clipped by 5 bases and J by 2 bases, with 15 bases between them. CDR3 nucleotide sequence: TGTGCCAGCAGCCCGACCCTCGGCGGTAACACTGAAGCTTTCTTT. This encodes CASSPTLGGNTEAFF.

The genes are TRBV4-1 and TRBJ2-7, with 9 bases identical to TRBD1. The CDR3 sequence is 15 residues long. Trimming cost V 3 bases and J 6 bases; bases outside gene matches: 9. Germline V gene sequence: CDR1 MGHRA, CDR2 YSYEKL. The CDR3 DNA reads as TGCGCCAGCAGCCAGAACCCGGGACAGGGCATCGAGCAGTACTTC. Protein sequence: CASSQNPGQGIEQYF.

The chain has TRBV9 and TRBJ2-3, with D unclear. V lost 1 base to trimming and J lost 3 bases, with 6 bases between them. This CDR3 comprises 13 residues. The germline gives CDR1 SGDLS, CDR2 YYNGEE. The CDR3 coding sequence is TGTGCCAGCAGCGTAATGGGGACAGATACGCAGTATTTT. This sequence encodes CASSVMGTDTQYF.

This chain joins TRBV7-9 and TRBJ2-7, with 8 bases lining up with TRBD1. Trimming cost V 8 bases and J 3 bases; bases outside gene matches: 9. Looked up from germline, CDR1 is SEHNR and CDR2 is FQNEAQ (reference sequence). The CDR3 totals 14 residues. The CDR3 loop reads CASFRGQGSYEQYF. In DNA form, the CDR3 reads TGTGCCAGCTTCCGCGGACAGGGAAGCTACGAGCAGTACTTC.

The chain employs TRBV4-3 and TRBJ2-3; TRBD2 matches at 10 bases. The CDR3 covers 16 residues. CDR1 and CDR2 from the germline V gene are LGHNA and YSLEER. Unmatched junction bases numbered 6, after V lost 0 bases and J lost 6 bases. The CDR3 region is CASSQEPSGSVDTQYF. For the CDR3, the DNA is TGCGCCAGCAGCCAAGAGCCTAGCGGGAGTGTGGATACGCAGTATTTT.

This sequence joins TRBV6-5 and TRBJ2-5; D possibly matches TRBD1 or TRBD2 (5 bases each). V lost 0 bases, J lost 5 bases, and 16 bases lay in between. Germline values: CDR1 MNHEY, CDR2 SVGAGI. This CDR3 is built from 16 residues. CDR3 bases: TGTGCCAGCAGTTACTCAACCTTGGGGGTGGGGGAGACCCAGTACTTC. Translating gives CASSYSTLGVGETQYF.

Written as DNA, the CDR3 is TGTGCCAGCTCACCAATCGCCTGGGGGGAGAACACTGAAGCTTTCTTT. This translates into CASSPIAWGENTEAFF. This rearrangement joins TRBV18 to TRBJ1-1; the D gene is possibly TRBD1 (5 bases). The germline V gene encodes CDR1 KGHSH and CDR2 LQKENI. The CDR3 covers 16 residues. V shed 2 bases and J shed 1 base, with 14 bases lying between them.

The chain links TRBV30 to TRBJ1-5; D perhaps matches TRBD1 (5 bases). V dropped 0 bases and J dropped 5 bases, with 14 bases sitting between them. This CDR3 spans 15 amino acids. Germline V CDR1 and CDR2: GTSNPN, SVGIG (reference sequence). The CDR3: CAWSVPQTEDQPQHF. In DNA form, the CDR3 reads TGTGCCTGGAGTGTACCCCAGACAGAAGATCAGCCCCAGCATTTT.

J is TRBJ1-1 and V is TRBV14; maybe TRBD1 (6 bases). CDR1 and CDR2 from the germline V gene are SGHDN and FVKESK. The CDR3 spans 12 residues. V lost 5 bases, J lost 11 bases, and 15 bases lay in between. The CDR3, as DNA: TGTGCCAGCAGCTTCGGCGGGGGCTCGGCTTTCTTT. Amino acids: CASSFGGGSAFF.

Concerning this clone: Other nucleotide sequences in the sample specify the same CDR3. J is TRBJ2-2 and V is TRBV29-1, with 7 bases identical to TRBD2. Germline loops: CDR1 SQVTM, CDR2 ANQGSEA. Trimming took 4 bases from V and 1 from J; bases not matched to a gene: 0. CDR3 length equals 13 residues. In nucleotides, the CDR3 is TGCAGCGTTGTAGCGGGGAACACCGGGGAGCTGTTTTTT. It codes for CSVVAGNTGELFF.

The V call is TRBV5-1, the J call TRBJ2-5; TRBD2 is a possible D gene (6 bases). V was pared by 1 base and J by 2 bases, with 15 bases between. Germline V gives CDR1 SGHRS, CDR2 YFSETQ. The length of the CDR3 is 16 residues. CDR3 bases: TGCGCCAGCAGCTTGTGGCCGGGTCGGGGGCAAGAGACCCAGTACTTC. It codes for CASSLWPGRGQETQYF.

The chain links TRBV27 to TRBJ2-7, with D tentatively TRBD1 (6 bases). V shed 2 bases and J shed 4 bases, with 9 bases lying between them. Germline assignment: CDR1 MNHEY and CDR2 SMNVEV (reference sequence). CDR3 size: 13 residues. CDR3 sequence: CASSLTGRYEQYF. The CDR3 nucleotides read TGTGCCAGCAGTTTAACAGGGAGATACGAGCAGTACTTC.

The rearrangement links TRBV25-1 to TRBJ1-2, with TRBD1 identical over 7 bases. The CDR3 runs 14 residues. Germline V CDR1 and CDR2: MGHDK, SYGVNS. V lost 1 base and J lost 5; bases outside the gene matches: 4. CDR3 protein: CASSEWGQPYGYTF. The DNA of the CDR3 is TGTGCCAGCAGTGAATGGGGACAGCCTTATGGCTACACCTTC.

This clone was detected only a few times. CDR3 sequence: CASSLGPNSPLHF. The CDR3 DNA reads as TGTGCCAGCAGCTTGGGACCTAATTCACCCCTCCACTTT. The genes are TRBV11-2 and TRBJ1-6, with D perhaps matching TRBD1 (5 bases). Trimming stripped 3 bases from V and 6 bases from J, with 6 bases between. Germline assignment: CDR1 SGHAT and CDR2 FQNNGV. The CDR3 extends over 13 amino acids.

This chain's CDR3 is CASSTTGGDSPLHF. CDR3 coding DNA: TGTGCCAGTAGTACGACAGGGGGTGATTCACCCCTCCACTTT. The chain uses TRBV19 and TRBJ1-6; 9 nucleotides line up with TRBD1. The V gene end was trimmed by 4 bases and the J gene end by 8 bases; junction bases not matched to a gene: 3. CDR1 is LNHDA and CDR2 is SQIVND in the germline V gene (reference sequence). The CDR3 spans 14 residues. Full variable domain (missing parts from reference TRBV19 and TRBJ1-6): DGGITQSPKYLFRKEGQNVTLSCEQNLNHDAMYWYRQDPGQGLRLIYYSQIVNDFQKGDIAEGYSVSREKKESFPLTVTSAQKNPTAFYLCASSTTGGDSPLHFGNGTRLTVT.

This clone was seen a single time. This sequence joins TRBV7-9 and TRBJ2-7; 7 bases line up with TRBD2. Germline trimming cut 1 base from V and 4 bases from J; bases unmatched to any gene: 10. The V gene's germline CDR1 is SEHNR and CDR2 FQNEAQ (reference sequence). There are 16 residues in the CDR3. This CDR3 reads CASSLGGGSIQYEQYF. CDR3 nucleotides: TGTGCCAGCAGCTTAGGCGGGGGATCGATACAATACGAGCAGTACTTC. Based on the CDR3 plus reference TRBV7-9 and TRBJ2-7, the full variable domain is DTGVSQNPRHKITKRGQNVTFRCDPISEHNRLYWYRQTLGQGPEFLTYFQNEAQLEKSRLLSDRFSAERPKGSFSTLEIQRTEQGDSAMYLCASSLGGGSIQYEQYFGPGTRLTVT.

The CDR3 sequence is CASSQDWTSGRQQYF. The CDR3 DNA is TGCGCCAGCAGCCAAGATTGGACTAGCGGGAGACAGCAGTACTTC. The gene calls are TRBV4-1 and TRBJ2-7; 13 bases agree with TRBD2. This CDR3 region has 15 residues. The germline CDR1 and CDR2 sequences are MGHRA and YSYEKL. V dropped 0 bases and J dropped 8; count of bases not matched to a gene: 4.

The gene calls are TRBV7-9 and TRBJ2-7; no definite D call. The CDR3 length is 15 residues. Germline values: CDR1 SEHNR, CDR2 FQNEAQ (reference sequence). V lost 1 base to trimming and J lost 2 bases, with 12 bases between them. CDR3 in DNA: TGTGCCAGCAGCTTAGTTACCAGGTCCCCCTACGAGCAGTACTTC. It codes for CASSLVTRSPYEQYF.

Details on this clone: The sample contains more than one DNA sequence encoding this CDR3. V usage is TRBV28 and J usage is TRBJ1-5, with a weak D call TRBD1 (5 bases). The CDR3 consists of 14 residues. Germline V CDR1 and CDR2: MDHEN, SYDVKM. Trimming shortened V by 5 bases and J by 1 base, and 9 bases separated the two germline ends. The CDR3 here is CASSPGLSNQPQHF. The CDR3, as DNA: TGTGCCAGCAGTCCGGGGCTGAGCAATCAGCCCCAGCATTTT.

V and J are TRBV19 and TRBJ2-7; D unclear. Trimming shortened V by 4 bases and J by 3 bases, and 13 bases separated the two germline ends. This CDR3 contains 14 residues. Germline assignment: CDR1 LNHDA and CDR2 SQIVND (reference sequence). The CDR3: CASSKADLDYEQYF. In DNA, the CDR3 is TGTGCCAGTAGTAAAGCAGACCTAGACTACGAGCAGTACTTC.

V and J are TRBV30 and TRBJ2-1, with D perhaps given as TRBD1 or TRBD2 (5 bases each). Germline V gene sequence: CDR1 GTSNPN, CDR2 SVGIG (reference sequence). The V and J ends lost 1 base and 9 bases respectively, with 16 bases between them. CDR3 size: 14 residues. This chain's CDR3 is CAWSALFSGLEQFF. CDR3 coding DNA: TGTGCCTGGAGTGCCCTATTCTCGGGGCTTGAGCAGTTCTTC.

This clone was recorded only once. The J gene is TRBJ2-1, the V gene TRBV4-3, with D hard to call. Germline loops: CDR1 LGHNA, CDR2 YSLEER. The CDR3 has 13 residues. Deletions cut 0 bases from V and 5 bases from J, with 5 bases between. CDR3 sequence (DNA): TGCGCCAGCAGCCAAGACGTGAACAATGAGCAGTTCTTC. The encoded protein is CASSQDVNNEQFF.

As for this clone: Other DNA sequences of this sample code for an identical CDR3. V gene TRBV6-5 combines with J gene TRBJ2-2, with D perhaps TRBD2 (5 bases). The germline CDR1 and CDR2 sequences are MNHEY and SVGAGI. The V end was cut by 0 bases, the J end by 8 bases, with 7 bases between. This CDR3 contains 13 residues. The CDR3 DNA reads as TGTGCCAGCAGTTACTCTTCGGGAGGGGAGCTGTTTTTT. Amino acid sequence: CASSYSSGGELFF.

As regards this clone: Other DNA sequences in the same sample also yield this CDR3. The chain joins TRBV27 to TRBJ2-7; D is ambiguous. Germline assignment: CDR1 MNHEY and CDR2 SMNVEV (reference sequence). The V gene lost 2 bases and the J gene lost 3 bases, with 8 bases spanning the gap. The CDR3 covers 13 residues. CDR3 DNA sequence: TGTGCCAGCAGTTTAGACGTCAGCTACGAGCAGTACTTC. It yields the protein CASSLDVSYEQYF.

The CDR3 DNA follows: TGTGCCTGGAGTTCGGGGCAGGGAACGCAGCCCCAGCATTTT. This encodes CAWSSGQGTQPQHF. This chain joins TRBV30 and TRBJ1-5, with TRBD1 as a possible D gene (5 bases). V was pared by 2 bases and J by 7 bases, with 15 bases between. CDR3 length equals 14 residues. Germline CDR1 GTSNPN, CDR2 SVGIG (reference sequence).

The CDR3 sequence is CASSEQGLANTEAFF. CDR3 DNA sequence: TGTGCCAGCAGCGAACAGGGCCTCGCCAACACTGAAGCTTTCTTT. This sequence joins TRBV9 and TRBJ1-1; weak D call: TRBD1 (6 bases). The germline V and J ends were trimmed by 3 bases and 2 bases, with 14 bases remaining between them. The germline V gene encodes CDR1 SGDLS and CDR2 YYNGEE. The CDR3 runs to 15 residues.

As concerns this clone: In the same sample, other DNA sequences code for this CDR3. The chain carries TRBV9 and TRBJ2-7; D might be TRBD1 or TRBD2, each matching 5 bases. V gave up 0 bases and J gave up 4 bases, with 11 bases separating them. Germline lookup yields CDR1 SGDLS and CDR2 YYNGEE. The CDR3 runs to 14 residues. CDR3: CASSVEGTPYEQYF. For the CDR3, the DNA is TGTGCCAGCAGCGTAGAGGGGACCCCTTACGAGCAGTACTTC.

This chain uses TRBV4-1 with TRBJ2-7, with D hard to call. This CDR3 region has 14 residues. Germline CDR1 reads MGHRA; CDR2 reads YSYEKL. With 1 base removed from V and 2 bases from J, the gap between germline ends came to 9 bases. This CDR3 reads CASSQVEDAYEQYF. CDR3 DNA sequence: TGCGCCAGCAGCCAAGTTGAAGATGCCTACGAGCAGTACTTC.

V gene TRBV5-1 combines with J gene TRBJ2-7, with D possibly being TRBD1 (5 bases). Trimming took off 1 base at V and 5 bases at J, with 16 bases between the two ends. The CDR3 totals 15 residues. Germline V CDR1 and CDR2: SGHRS, YFSETQ. DNA for the CDR3: TGCGCCAGCAGCTTGATTGGGGCCGTTGGAGACGAGCAGTACTTC. Translating it yields CASSLIGAVGDEQYF.